This TCR beta chain emerged from a study of blood T cell repertoires in COVID-19. Overall study: The United States, Italy and Spain were the sources of the acute and convalescent COVID-19 samples. From T cells, B-cell-depleted T cells, or PBMCs came the material, which was cDNA or gDNA.

The CDR3 spans 13 residues. Germline CDR1 is MNHEY and CDR2 is SMNVEV (reference sequence). The V end lost 3 bases, the J end lost 5 bases, and 10 bases lay between the germline ends. Seattle patients were enrolled while actively infected and followed longitudinally. Under the authors' procedure: Reference gene primer amplification gave estimated nucleated cell counts. Assay used: immunoSEQ multiplex PCR; TCRdb lists only in-frame clones, some missing. V and J calls and clone size come straight from that table; D and trimming were deduced from the DNA. Of about 220,000 clones listed, 75% to 90% are singletons.

The rearrangement uses TRBV27 and TRBJ2-5; a possible D gene is TRBD2 (6 bases). The sequenced sample was peripheral blood. The clonotype originates from a woman aged 70-85 years with COVID-19, enrolled during active disease. CDR3: CASSFRAGETQYF. For the CDR3, the DNA is TGTGCCAGCAGTTTCAGGGCGGGGGAGACCCAGTACTTC.